The T cell receptor (beta chain) under discussion was sequenced for a study of shared clonotypes between healthy human individuals. The V end was cut by 4 bases, the J end by 6 bases, with 12 bases between. The CDR3 extends over 13 amino acids. Germline CDR1 and CDR2: SGHNT and YYREEE (reference sequence). Repertoires were generated with immunoSEQ multiplex PCR, while TCRdb's copy carries only in-frame clones and drops some. The sample records under 1,100,000 clones, around 74% being singletons. This chain uses TRBV5-4 with TRBJ2-3; D gene ambiguous. Input material: memory CD4+ T cells sorted from blood. Sample subset: CD45RA-negative fraction. The sequence came from a man aged 18 to 29 in good health. CDR3 in amino acids: CASSTTAGDTQYF. For the CDR3, the DNA is TGTGCCAGCAGCACGACGGCCGGCGATACGCAGTATTTT.